The 14 T cell receptor beta chains reported below all come from one sample, sequenced in a study of cytomegalovirus exposure and HLA in healthy donors. Sequencing was performed with immunoSEQ multiplex PCR; in TCRdb, only in-frame clones are kept and a portion is missing. The table records around 91,000 clones, approximately 93% of them present only once. The sequencing sample was made of PBMCs. All receptors derive from a woman in her twenties or thirties in good health and CMV-seropositive.

This chain links TRBV4-1 with TRBJ2-7; maybe TRBD2 (7 bases). CDR3 length equals 16 residues. The V end was cut by 1 base, the J end by 1 base, with 14 bases between. Germline V gene sequence: CDR1 MGHRA, CDR2 YSYEKL. Here the CDR3 reads CASSQGWGGRSYEQYF. CDR3 bases: TGCGCCAGCAGCCAAGGATGGGGGGGCAGATCCTACGAGCAGTACTTC.

This sequence joins TRBV7-2 and TRBJ1-1, with TRBD1 identical over 9 bases. CDR3 length: 16 amino acids. CDR1 is SGHTA and CDR2 is FQGNSA in the germline V gene. J was trimmed by 4 bases and V by 4 bases; bases with no gene match: 10. CDR3 residues: CASSWTGTGKRTEAFF. CDR3 DNA: TGTGCCAGCAGCTGGACCGGGACAGGGAAGCGCACTGAAGCTTTCTTT. The full variable domain, in which reference TRBV7-2 and TRBJ1-1 provide the parts outside the CDR3, is GAGVSQSPSNKVTEKGKDVELRCDPISGHTALYWYRQSLGQGLEFLIYFQGNSAPDKSGLPSDRFSAERTGGSVSTLTIQRTQQEDSAVYLCASSWTGTGKRTEAFFGQGTRLTVV.

The rearrangement uses TRBV5-1 and TRBJ2-7, with TRBD2 as a possible D gene (8 bases). The CDR3 sequence is 20 residues long. The V gene lost 0 bases and the J gene lost 4 bases, with 29 bases spanning the gap. CDR1 and CDR2 from the germline V gene are SGHRS and YFSETQ. The CDR3 region is CASSLGRTGAFGRANYEQYF. As DNA, the CDR3 is TGCGCCAGCAGCTTGGGGCGGACAGGTGCCTTCGGGAGGGCAAATTACGAGCAGTACTTC. The whole variable domain, remainder taken from reference TRBV5-1 and TRBJ2-7, is KAGVTQTPRYLIKTRGQQVTLSCSPISGHRSVSWYQQTPGQGLQFLFEYFSETQRNKGNFPGRFSGRQFSNSRSEMNVSTLELGDSALYLCASSLGRTGAFGRANYEQYFGPGTRLTVT.

V and J are TRBV10-3 and TRBJ2-3; D is uncertain. The CDR3 sequence is 13 residues long. The V end lost 4 bases, the J end lost 6 bases, and 11 bases lay between the germline ends. Germline V CDR1 and CDR2: ENHRY, SYGVKD. CDR3 sequence reads: CAISAPAGDTQYF. Written as DNA, the CDR3 is TGTGCCATCAGTGCCCCGGCCGGGGATACGCAGTATTTT.

The table lists this clone with a few counts. The genes are TRBV18 and TRBJ1-2; D may be TRBD1 (6 bases). Germline CDR1 KGHSH, CDR2 LQKENI. The CDR3 has 14 residues. V was cut by 3 bases and J by 4 bases, with 12 bases left in between. As DNA, the CDR3 is TGTGCCAGCTCACCCGACAGGCTCGTCTATGGCTACACCTTC. It specifies CASSPDRLVYGYTF.

The rearrangement joins TRBV19 to TRBJ2-3; TRBD2 might be the D (6 bases). V was clipped by 5 bases and J by 4 bases, with 16 bases between them. The CDR3 is 15 amino acids. Germline CDR1 and CDR2: LNHDA and SQIVND (reference sequence). This CDR3 reads CASSLPLGGADTQYF. CDR3 coding DNA: TGTGCCAGTAGTCTCCCACTCGGCGGGGCAGATACGCAGTATTTT.

V is TRBV10-3 and J is TRBJ2-7, with TRBD1 identical over 7 bases. This CDR3 is built from 11 residues. Germline values: CDR1 ENHRY, CDR2 SYGVKD. The V segment lost 9 bases and the J segment 2 bases; nucleotides outside the gene matches: 1. This chain's CDR3 is CAIGGPYEQYF. The CDR3 bases are TGTGCCATAGGGGGCCCCTACGAGCAGTACTTC.

The chain uses TRBV19 and TRBJ2-3; D uncertain. Germline CDR1 LNHDA, CDR2 SQIVND (reference sequence). The CDR3 covers 14 residues. Between the trimmed V and J ends, which lost 4 bases and 0 bases, there was a span of 8 bases. The CDR3 nucleotides read TGTGCCAGTAGTAACCTTGCGAGCACAGATACGCAGTATTTT. It specifies CASSNLASTDTQYF.

The chain combines TRBV9 with TRBJ2-1, with 10 nucleotides matching TRBD2. Trimming removed 4 bases from V and 7 bases from J; junction bases left unmatched: 5. CDR1 is SGDLS and CDR2 is YYNGEE in the germline V gene. This CDR3 is built from 14 residues. Here the CDR3 reads CASSKGLAVNEQFF. For the CDR3, the DNA is TGTGCCAGCAGCAAAGGACTAGCGGTAAATGAGCAGTTCTTC.

The chain is built from TRBV5-5 and TRBJ2-2; perhaps TRBD2 as D (5 bases). The germline V and J ends were trimmed by 2 bases and 4 bases, with 15 bases remaining between them. Germline V gives CDR1 SGHKS, CDR2 YYEKEE (reference sequence). The CDR3 totals 16 residues. CDR3: CASSFLNGLTTGELFF. The CDR3 DNA reads TGTGCCAGCAGCTTTCTGAACGGACTTACCACCGGGGAGCTGTTTTTT.

The gene calls are TRBV21-1 and TRBJ2-1; the table assigns TRBD2, which was not confirmed against the DNA. TRBV21-1 has pseudogene status. The CDR3 runs 19 residues. The CDR3 coding sequence is TGTGCCAGCAGCAATGGGAAGGGGGATAAGCGGGAGAAGCGTCGTGAGCAGTTCTTC. Its protein product is CASSNGKGDKREKRREQFF.

This chain joins TRBV7-9 and TRBJ2-7; 9 positions agree with TRBD1. V lost 4 bases and J lost 5; bases outside the gene matches: 6. CDR1 is SEHNR and CDR2 is FQNEAQ in the germline V gene (reference sequence). The CDR3 sequence is 14 residues long. CDR3 nucleotides: TGTGCCAGCAGCTGGGACAGGGTGAATAACGAGCAGTACTTC. Protein product: CASSWDRVNNEQYF.

This chain links TRBV27 with TRBJ2-7; 11 bases are shared with TRBD2. J was trimmed by 4 bases and V by 7 bases; bases with no gene match: 3. Looked up from germline, CDR1 is MNHEY and CDR2 is SMNVEV (reference sequence). This CDR3 is 13 amino acids long. CDR3 loop: CASKLAGVYEQYF. The DNA of the CDR3 is TGTGCCAGCAAACTAGCGGGAGTATACGAGCAGTACTTC.

The chain employs TRBV13 and TRBJ1-2; D might be TRBD1 (5 bases). Germline CDR1 PRHDT, CDR2 FYEKMQ (reference sequence). The CDR3 sequence is 14 residues long. V lost 4 bases, J lost 0 bases, and 9 bases lay in between. The CDR3 coding sequence is TGTGCCAGCAGCTCACAGGTATCTAACTATGGCTACACCTTC. It yields the protein CASSSQVSNYGYTF.